These 9 T cell receptor beta chains came from one sample sequenced in a study of read filtering for tumor transcriptome and immune sequencing (dated by TCRdb to 2018 to 2021). Sequenced on an Illumina HiSeq 4000. Starting from 400 ng RNA, TCR libraries were constructed with the Immunoverse kit using molecular barcoded adaptors that cover the alpha/delta and beta/gamma chains. TCRdb's own reprocessing of the public reads used fastp at Q25 and MiXCR and kept productive beta chains. Rows with one shared CDR3 protein collapse into an entry with the most common genes and DNA. A total of about 48,000 distinct CDR3 sequences appear in this sample, approximately 18% of them only once. The ten largest clones represent 15% of the sample. Sequenced material: a population of CD138-negative cells sorted from bone marrow. The cell subset or site label, as the study defines it: bone marrow mononuclear cells depleted of CD138+ plasma/myeloma cells by negative magnetic selection. The receptor source for this set is a donor aged 40 or older with multiple myeloma.

This clonotype was seen a few times. The CDR3 region has the DNA TGCAGTGCTAGATCCGTGGGCGCAATAGGGACCCAGTACTTC. It yields the protein CSARSVGAIGTQYF. The chain employs TRBV20-1 and TRBJ2-5; D unresolved. This CDR3 comprises 14 residues. Germline V gene sequence: CDR1 DFQATT, CDR2 SNEGSKA (reference sequence). Trimming took 2 bases from V and 7 from J, leaving 17 bases between them.

This clonotype was detected many times. V gene TRBV2 combines with J gene TRBJ2-5; 8 bases are a match to TRBD2. The CDR3 sequence is 16 residues long. Germline lookup yields CDR1 SNHLY and CDR2 FYNNEI. With V trimmed by 1 base and J by 1 base, 5 bases remained unmatched. CDR3 sequence: CASSEEVSGAQETQYF. In DNA, the CDR3 is TGTGCCAGCAGTGAAGAGGTTAGCGGGGCCCAAGAGACCCAGTACTTC.

This clonotype was seen ten or more times. The CDR3 region is CASSQDNLHEQFF. The CDR3 nucleotides are TGTGCCAGCAGCCAAGATAATTTGCATGAGCAGTTCTTC. This chain joins TRBV3-1 and TRBJ2-1; D call uncertain. Trimming cost V 0 bases and J 8 bases, with 8 bases left between them. In germline, CDR1 is LGHDT, CDR2 YNNKEL (reference sequence). The length of the CDR3 is 13 residues.

This clonotype appeared a few times. V gene TRBV19 combines with J gene TRBJ1-5, with 7 bases lining up with TRBD1. Germline loops: CDR1 LNHDA, CDR2 SQIVND (reference sequence). The CDR3 contains 14 residues. The junction had 7 bases not matched to a gene; V was cut back by 6 bases and J by 5 bases. CDR3 protein: CASRRQGDDQPQHF. CDR3 nucleotides: TGTGCCAGTAGAAGACAGGGCGACGATCAGCCCCAGCATTTT. The whole variable domain, remainder taken from reference TRBV19 and TRBJ1-5, is DGGITQSPKYLFRKEGQNVTLSCEQNLNHDAMYWYRQDPGQGLRLIYYSQIVNDFQKGDIAEGYSVSREKKESFPLTVTSAQKNPTAFYLCASRRQGDDQPQHFGDGTRLSIL.

The chain uses TRBV29-1 and TRBJ1-5, with D possibly TRBD1 on 5 matching bases. This CDR3 spans 15 amino acids. CDR1 is SQVTM, CDR2 ANQGSEA, per germline. The CDR3 sequence: CTPHGGKQSNHLQHF. The CDR3, as DNA: TGCACCCCCCATGGGGGGAAACAGAGCAATCACCTCCAGCATTTT.

This clonotype occurred many times. This chain links TRBV6-1 with TRBJ1-4; TRBD1 matches 9 bases. Per the germline V gene, CDR1 is MNHNS and CDR2 is SASEGT. CDR3 length: 16 residues. J was trimmed by 5 bases and V by 6 bases; bases with no gene match: 10. The CDR3: CASRLRPGQGNEKLFF. The CDR3 DNA reads as TGTGCCAGCAGACTGCGCCCGGGACAGGGAAATGAAAAACTGTTTTTT.

This clonotype was observed many times. The gene calls are TRBV7-9 and TRBJ2-3; 9 positions agree with TRBD1. Germline V gene data show CDR1 as SEHNR and CDR2 as FQNEAQ (reference sequence). The V gene end was trimmed by 5 bases and the J gene end by 3 bases; junction bases not matched to a gene: 9. CDR3 length equals 16 residues. This CDR3 reads CASSKRGTGPTDTQYF. The CDR3 DNA reads as TGTGCCAGCAGCAAAAGAGGGACAGGGCCGACAGATACGCAGTATTTT.

There are many counts of this clonotype. This sequence joins TRBV9 and TRBJ2-7; possible D gene TRBD2, 6 bases. Germline CDR1 is SGDLS and CDR2 is YYNGEE. This CDR3 has 16 amino acids. V lost 0 bases to trimming and J lost 2 bases, with 15 bases between them. The CDR3 sequence is CASSVDWGVPTYEQYF. The CDR3 DNA sequence: TGTGCCAGCAGCGTAGATTGGGGGGTACCCACCTACGAGCAGTACTTC.

This clonotype was observed at least ten times. This CDR3 reads CASSLGGSPAYNEQFF. For the CDR3, the DNA is TGCGCCAGCAGCTTGGGGGGTAGCCCGGCGTACAATGAGCAGTTCTTC. This sequence joins TRBV5-1 and TRBJ2-1; no clear D. Germline lookup yields CDR1 SGHRS and CDR2 YFSETQ. Deletions cut 0 bases from V and 4 bases from J, with 14 bases between. The CDR3 spans 16 residues. Combining the CDR3 with reference TRBV5-1 and TRBJ2-1 gives the whole variable domain KAGVTQTPRYLIKTRGQQVTLSCSPISGHRSVSWYQQTPGQGLQFLFEYFSETQRNKGNFPGRFSGRQFSNSRSEMNVSTLELGDSALYLCASSLGGSPAYNEQFFGPGTRLTVL.